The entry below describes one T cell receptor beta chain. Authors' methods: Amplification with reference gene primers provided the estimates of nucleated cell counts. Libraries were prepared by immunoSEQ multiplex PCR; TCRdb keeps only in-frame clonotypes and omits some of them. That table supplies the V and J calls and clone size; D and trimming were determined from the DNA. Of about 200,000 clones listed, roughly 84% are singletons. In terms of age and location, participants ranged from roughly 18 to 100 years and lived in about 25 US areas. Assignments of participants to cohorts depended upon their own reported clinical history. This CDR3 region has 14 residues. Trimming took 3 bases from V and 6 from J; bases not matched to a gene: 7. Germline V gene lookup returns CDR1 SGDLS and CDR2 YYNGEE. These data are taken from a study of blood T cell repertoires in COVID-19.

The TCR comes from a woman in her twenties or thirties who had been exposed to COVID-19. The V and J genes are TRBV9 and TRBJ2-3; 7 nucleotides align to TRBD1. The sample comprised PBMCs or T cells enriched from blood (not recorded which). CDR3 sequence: CASSGYTGEDTQYF. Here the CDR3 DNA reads TGTGCCAGCAGCGGATACACAGGGGAGGATACGCAGTATTTT.